This T cell receptor (beta chain) stems from a study of CD8 T cells in Susac syndrome. With random hexamers, reverse transcription was performed on about 0.5 to 1 ug of RNA. Amplification of the TCR beta CDR3 was carried out by immunoSEQ multiplex PCR, which spanned a total of 54 Vbeta and 13 Jbeta segments. TCRdb reprocessed the immunoSEQ multiplex PCR reads via MiXCR and lists one record per CDR3 protein. The data hold fewer than 150,000 distinct CDR3 sequences, with 94% observed a single time. In germline, CDR1 is DFQATT, CDR2 SNEGSKA (reference sequence). The V gene lost 0 bases and the J gene lost 4 bases, with 15 bases spanning the gap. CDR3 length equals 15 residues. The controls, all healthy donors, were matched for age and sex.

J is TRBJ1-2 and V is TRBV20-1, with no clear D. Material for sequencing was CD8+ T cells from PBMCs. The source is a human donor in good health. Here the CDR3 reads CSAREREGFIYGYTF. In DNA, the CDR3 is TGCAGTGCTAGAGAAAGGGAGGGTTTCATCTATGGCTACACCTTC.